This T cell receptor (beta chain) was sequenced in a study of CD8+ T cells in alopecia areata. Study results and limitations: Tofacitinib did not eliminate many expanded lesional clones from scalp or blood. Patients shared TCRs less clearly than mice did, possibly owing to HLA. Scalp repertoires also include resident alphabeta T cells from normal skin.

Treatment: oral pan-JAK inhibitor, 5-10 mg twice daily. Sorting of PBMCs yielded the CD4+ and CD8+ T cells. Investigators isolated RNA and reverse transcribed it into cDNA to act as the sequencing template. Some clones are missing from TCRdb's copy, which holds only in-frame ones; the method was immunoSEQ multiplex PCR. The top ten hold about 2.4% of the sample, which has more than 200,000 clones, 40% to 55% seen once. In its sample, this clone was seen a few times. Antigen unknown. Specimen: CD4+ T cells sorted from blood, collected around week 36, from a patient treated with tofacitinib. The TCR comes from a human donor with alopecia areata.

The CDR3 spells CATSNQVTFREQYF. In nucleotides, the CDR3 is TGTGCCACCAGCAACCAGGTGACGTTCCGCGAGCAGTACTTC. The chain carries TRBV15 and TRBJ2-7, with D unresolved. V was cut by 4 bases and J by 6 bases, with 16 bases left in between. The CDR3 length is 14 residues. In germline, CDR1 is LNHNV, CDR2 YYDKDF (reference sequence). The variable domain in full, completed from reference TRBV15 and TRBJ2-7, reads DAMVIQNPRYQVTQFGKPVTLSCSQTLNHNVMYWYQQKSSQAPKLLFHYYDKDFNNEADTPDNFQSRRPNTSFCFLDIRSPGLGDTAMYLCATSNQVTFREQYFGPGTRLTVT.